These T cell receptor beta chains were read from a single sample in a study of vaccination and CD4 T cells after COVID-19. TCRdb re-analysed the PCR reads in MiXCR, keeping a single row per CDR3 protein. Of just over 35,000 distinct CDR3 sequences in the sample, about 35% were seen once. The sequences come from CD4+ T cells from blood, collected about 7 months after SARS-CoV-2 vaccination. The receptors originated from a human donor who had recovered from COVID-19. The CDR3 runs from the conserved cysteine through the conserved F or W. The order of the fields is D gene, J gene, clone size, V gene, CDR3 DNA, CDR3 protein. A D gene is named only where the DNA matches it firmly. Clone size appears in some rows only: once, few, many, or a class for an expanded clone.

D gene: TRBD2
J gene: TRBJ2-5
clone size: few
V gene: TRBV7-3
CDR3 DNA: TGTGCCAGCAGCACCCGGGGGGGGAAAGGAAGAGAGACCCAGTACTTC
CDR3 protein: CASSTRGGKGRETQYF

D gene: NA
J gene: TRBJ1-2
clone size: few
V gene: TRBV21-1
CDR3 DNA: TGTGCCAGCAGGGCATTCCCGGGACAGGGGTTGGCGTATGGCTATACCTTC
CDR3 protein: CASRAFPGQGLAYGYTF

D gene: NA
J gene: TRBJ1-1
clone size: NA
V gene: TRBV5-4
CDR3 DNA: TGTGCCAGCAGCACAGGGAACACTGAAGCTTTCTTT
CDR3 protein: CASSTGNTEAFF

D gene: NA
J gene: TRBJ2-6
clone size: few
V gene: TRBV20-1
CDR3 DNA: TGCAGTGCTAGACCCGGTGAGGGTACCCCTCTCTCTGGGGCCAACGTCCTGACTTTC
CDR3 protein: CSARPGEGTPLSGANVLTF

D gene: TRBD1
J gene: TRBJ1-2
clone size: NA
V gene: TRBV7-2
CDR3 DNA: TGTGCCAGCAGCTTAAACAGGGGCGCGTTTGACGGCTACACCTTC
CDR3 protein: CASSLNRGAFDGYTF

D gene: TRBD2
J gene: TRBJ2-1
clone size: NA
V gene: TRBV7-7
CDR3 DNA: TGTGCCAGCAGCTTAGGACTAGCGGACAATGAGCAGTTCTTC
CDR3 protein: CASSLGLADNEQFF

D gene: TRBD2
J gene: TRBJ2-3
clone size: NA
V gene: TRBV6-5
CDR3 DNA: TGTGCCAGCAGTTACCGCGGGAGCCGCACAGATACGCAGTATTTT
CDR3 protein: CASSYRGSRTDTQYF

D gene: NA
J gene: TRBJ1-3
clone size: NA
V gene: TRBV27
CDR3 DNA: TGTGCCAGCAGAATAGGAAACACCATATATTTT
CDR3 protein: CASRIGNTIYF

D gene: TRBD1
J gene: TRBJ1-2
clone size: NA
V gene: TRBV10-2
CDR3 DNA: TGCGCCAGCAGGGAATCGGGACAGGGACTTTCCTATGGCTACACCTTC
CDR3 protein: CASRESGQGLSYGYTF

D gene: NA
J gene: TRBJ2-1
clone size: NA
V gene: TRBV10-3
CDR3 DNA: TGTGCCATCAGTGAGTCGGTCGGGAACTACAATGAGCAGTTCTTC
CDR3 protein: CAISESVGNYNEQFF

D gene: NA
J gene: TRBJ2-7
clone size: NA
V gene: TRBV19
CDR3 DNA: TGTGCCAGTAGTACACCCAGCTCCTACGAGCAGTACTTC
CDR3 protein: CASSTPSSYEQYF

D gene: NA
J gene: TRBJ2-7
clone size: NA
V gene: TRBV4-1
CDR3 DNA: TGCGCCAGCAGCCCACTGTTGGGTGGGAGGCGAGGCGAGCAGTACTTC
CDR3 protein: CASSPLLGGRRGEQYF

D gene: TRBD2
J gene: TRBJ2-1
clone size: NA
V gene: TRBV28
CDR3 DNA: TGTGCCAGCAGACGGGAGGAAGTTGAGCAGTTCTTC
CDR3 protein: CASRREEVEQFF

D gene: TRBD2
J gene: TRBJ2-1
clone size: few
V gene: TRBV27
CDR3 DNA: TGTGCCAGCAGTATTTATAGCGGGAGCGGGACCTACAATGAGCAGTTCTTC
CDR3 protein: CASSIYSGSGTYNEQFF

D gene: NA
J gene: TRBJ1-5
clone size: few
V gene: TRBV6-1
CDR3 DNA: TGTGCCAGCAGTGAAGCCGGGATGAGCAATCAGCCCCAGCATTTT
CDR3 protein: CASSEAGMSNQPQHF

D gene: NA
J gene: TRBJ1-5
clone size: NA
V gene: TRBV20-1
CDR3 DNA: TGCAGTGCTATTGACGGCTGGCTGCCCCAGCATTTT
CDR3 protein: CSAIDGWLPQHF

D gene: NA
J gene: TRBJ1-3
clone size: NA
V gene: TRBV20-1
CDR3 DNA: TGCAGTGCTAGTGTCGGGTTCGGAAACACCATATATTTT
CDR3 protein: CSASVGFGNTIYF

D gene: NA
J gene: TRBJ1-6
clone size: NA
V gene: TRBV28
CDR3 DNA: TGTGCCAGCAGTTTATGGTCAGCCACAAATTCACCCCTCCACTTT
CDR3 protein: CASSLWSATNSPLHF

D gene: TRBD2
J gene: TRBJ2-7
clone size: NA
V gene: TRBV20-1
CDR3 DNA: TGCAGTGCTAGAGATCTGGGGACTAGCGGGTCCCCGTACTTC
CDR3 protein: CSARDLGTSGSPYF

D gene: NA
J gene: TRBJ1-4
clone size: NA
V gene: TRBV20-1
CDR3 DNA: TGCAGTGCTAGAGCCGGGGGCGATGAAAAACTGTTTTTT
CDR3 protein: CSARAGGDEKLFF

D gene: NA
J gene: TRBJ2-5
clone size: NA
V gene: TRBV20-1
CDR3 DNA: TGCAGTGCTAGACCATACCGGGCACCACCCCTGACCCAGTACTTC
CDR3 protein: CSARPYRAPPLTQYF

D gene: NA
J gene: TRBJ2-3
clone size: NA
V gene: TRBV6-1
CDR3 DNA: TGTGCCCGCAGTAGGGGAGCAGATACGCAGTATTTT
CDR3 protein: CARSRGADTQYF

D gene: TRBD2
J gene: TRBJ2-1
clone size: NA
V gene: TRBV4-3
CDR3 DNA: TGCGCCAGCAGCCAATCGCTAGCGGGAAAGGAGCAGTTCTTC
CDR3 protein: CASSQSLAGKEQFF

D gene: NA
J gene: TRBJ2-7
clone size: few
V gene: TRBV7-9
CDR3 DNA: TGTGCCAGCAGCACCGGACGAAGCTACGAGCAGTACTTC
CDR3 protein: CASSTGRSYEQYF

D gene: NA
J gene: TRBJ2-2
clone size: few
V gene: TRBV7-2
CDR3 DNA: TGTGCCAGCAGCCCCCACACCGGGGAGCTGTTTTTT
CDR3 protein: CASSPHTGELFF

D gene: TRBD2
J gene: TRBJ2-2
clone size: NA
V gene: TRBV7-3
CDR3 DNA: TGTGCCAGCAGCCCACTAGCGGGAGGGCCCTACACCGGGGAGCTGTTTTTT
CDR3 protein: CASSPLAGGPYTGELFF

D gene: TRBD1
J gene: TRBJ1-5
clone size: few
V gene: TRBV27
CDR3 DNA: TGTGCCAGCCCCCCCGAGGACAGGATGTTCCCACGGTGCAATCAGCCCCAGCATTTT
CDR3 protein: CASPPEDRMFPRCNQPQHF

D gene: NA
J gene: TRBJ2-1
clone size: few
V gene: TRBV7-9
CDR3 DNA: TGTGCCAGCAGCTTATCGTGGGACTCCACACGTATTGAGCAGTTCTTC
CDR3 protein: CASSLSWDSTRIEQFF

D gene: NA
J gene: TRBJ2-3
clone size: few
V gene: TRBV7-3
CDR3 DNA: TGTGCCAGCAGCGACCCCCGTGCCCCGGGTACGCAGTATTTT
CDR3 protein: CASSDPRAPGTQYF

D gene: NA
J gene: TRBJ2-5
clone size: NA
V gene: TRBV10-3
CDR3 DNA: TGTGCCAGGTGGGGGAGAGGTTTGGAGACCCAGTACTTC
CDR3 protein: CARWGRGLETQYF

D gene: NA
J gene: TRBJ2-1
clone size: once
V gene: TRBV5-1
CDR3 DNA: TGCGCCAGCAGCTTGGCTCAGGATGAGCAGTTCTTC
CDR3 protein: CASSLAQDEQFF

D gene: TRBD2
J gene: TRBJ2-1
clone size: NA
V gene: TRBV20-1
CDR3 DNA: TGCAGTGCTAGAGATTTCAGGACTAGCGGGGATGAGCAGTTCTTC
CDR3 protein: CSARDFRTSGDEQFF

D gene: NA
J gene: TRBJ1-5
clone size: few
V gene: TRBV21-1
CDR3 DNA: TGTGCCAGCAGCAAAAAGGAGGTTTATAGCAATCAGCCCCAGCATTTT
CDR3 protein: CASSKKEVYSNQPQHF

D gene: TRBD2
J gene: TRBJ2-5
clone size: few
V gene: TRBV7-8
CDR3 DNA: TGTGCCAGCAGCTGGGACCGACAGGGCAGGACTAGCGATAAAGAGACCCAGTACTTC
CDR3 protein: CASSWDRQGRTSDKETQYF

D gene: NA
J gene: TRBJ2-5
clone size: NA
V gene: TRBV6-5
CDR3 DNA: TGTGCCAGCAGTTCCAATTACTGGAGGGGAGAGACCCAGTACTTC
CDR3 protein: CASSSNYWRGETQYF

D gene: NA
J gene: TRBJ1-2
clone size: few
V gene: TRBV20-1
CDR3 DNA: TGCAGTGCTAGAGAATCAGTATCTGGCTACACCTTC
CDR3 protein: CSARESVSGYTF